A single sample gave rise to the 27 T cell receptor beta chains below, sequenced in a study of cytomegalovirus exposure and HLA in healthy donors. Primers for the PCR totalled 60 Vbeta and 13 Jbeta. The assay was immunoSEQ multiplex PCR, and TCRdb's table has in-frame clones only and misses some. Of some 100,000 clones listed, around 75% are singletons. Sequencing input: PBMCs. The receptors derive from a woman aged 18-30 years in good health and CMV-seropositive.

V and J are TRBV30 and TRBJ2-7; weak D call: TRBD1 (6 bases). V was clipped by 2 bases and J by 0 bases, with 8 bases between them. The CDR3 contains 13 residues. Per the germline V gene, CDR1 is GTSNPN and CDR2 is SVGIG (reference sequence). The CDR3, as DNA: TGTGCCTGGAGTAGACAGGACTCCTACGAGCAGTACTTC. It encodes CAWSRQDSYEQYF.

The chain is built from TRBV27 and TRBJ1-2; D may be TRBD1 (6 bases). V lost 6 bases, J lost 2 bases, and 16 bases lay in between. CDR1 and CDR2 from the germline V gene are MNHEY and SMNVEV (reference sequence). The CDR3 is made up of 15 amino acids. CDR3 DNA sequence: TGTGCCAGCAGCCTTAATTACAGGGAAAACTATGGCTACACCTTC. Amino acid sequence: CASSLNYRENYGYTF.

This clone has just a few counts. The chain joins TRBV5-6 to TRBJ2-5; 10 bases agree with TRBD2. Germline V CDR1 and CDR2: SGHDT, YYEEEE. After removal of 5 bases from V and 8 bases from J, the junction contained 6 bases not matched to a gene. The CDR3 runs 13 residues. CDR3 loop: CASSQREGLTQYF. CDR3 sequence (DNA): TGTGCCAGCAGTCAGCGGGAGGGCCTTACCCAGTACTTC.

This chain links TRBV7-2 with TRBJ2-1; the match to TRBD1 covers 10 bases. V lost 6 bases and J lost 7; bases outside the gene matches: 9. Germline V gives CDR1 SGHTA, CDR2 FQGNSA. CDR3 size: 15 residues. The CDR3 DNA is TGTGCCAGCAGGGTGGGGACAGGGGAATGGAATGAGCAGTTCTTC. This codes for CASRVGTGEWNEQFF.

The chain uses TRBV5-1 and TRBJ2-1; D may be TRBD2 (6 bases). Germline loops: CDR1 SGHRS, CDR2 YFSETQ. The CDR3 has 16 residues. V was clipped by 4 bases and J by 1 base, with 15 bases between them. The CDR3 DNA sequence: TGCGCCAGCAGCCTAAGCTTAGCGGTTTCCTACAATGAGCAGTTCTTC. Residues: CASSLSLAVSYNEQFF.

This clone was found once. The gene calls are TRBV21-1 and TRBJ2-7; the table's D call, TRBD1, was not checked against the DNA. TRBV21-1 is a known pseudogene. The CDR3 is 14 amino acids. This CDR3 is CASSKARGPYEQYF. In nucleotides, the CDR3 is TGTGCCAGCAGCAAAGCCAGGGGGCCCTACGAGCAGTACTTC.

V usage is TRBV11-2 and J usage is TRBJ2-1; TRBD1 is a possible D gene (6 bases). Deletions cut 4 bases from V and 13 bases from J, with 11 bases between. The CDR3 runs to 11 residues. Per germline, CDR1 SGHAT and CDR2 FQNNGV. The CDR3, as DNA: TGTGCCAGCAGCTCCGGACAGTCCCAGTTCTTC. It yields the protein CASSSGQSQFF. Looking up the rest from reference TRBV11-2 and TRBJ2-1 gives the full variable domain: EAGVAQSPRYKIIEKRQSVAFWCNPISGHATLYWYQQILGQGPKLLIQFQNNGVVDDSQLPKDRFSAERLKGVDSTLKIQPAKLEDSAVYLCASSSGQSQFFGPGTRLTVL.

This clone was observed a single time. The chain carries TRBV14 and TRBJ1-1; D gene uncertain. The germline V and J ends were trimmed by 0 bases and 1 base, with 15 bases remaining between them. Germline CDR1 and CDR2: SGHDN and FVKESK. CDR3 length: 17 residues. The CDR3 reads CASSQDPGIAWNTEAFF. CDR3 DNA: TGTGCCAGCAGCCAAGATCCCGGGATCGCTTGGAACACTGAAGCTTTCTTT.

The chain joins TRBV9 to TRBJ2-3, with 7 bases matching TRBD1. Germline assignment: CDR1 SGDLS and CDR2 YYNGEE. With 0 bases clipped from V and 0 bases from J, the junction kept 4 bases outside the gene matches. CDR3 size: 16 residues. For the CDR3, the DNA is TGTGCCAGCAGCGTAGTACAGGGGTTAAGCACAGATACGCAGTATTTT. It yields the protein CASSVVQGLSTDTQYF.

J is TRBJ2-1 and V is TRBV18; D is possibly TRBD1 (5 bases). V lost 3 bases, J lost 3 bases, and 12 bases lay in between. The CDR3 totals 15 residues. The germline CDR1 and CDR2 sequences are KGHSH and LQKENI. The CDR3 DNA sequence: TGTGCCAGCTCACCTGGGGCTAGGGGCTACAATGAGCAGTTCTTC. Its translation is CASSPGARGYNEQFF.

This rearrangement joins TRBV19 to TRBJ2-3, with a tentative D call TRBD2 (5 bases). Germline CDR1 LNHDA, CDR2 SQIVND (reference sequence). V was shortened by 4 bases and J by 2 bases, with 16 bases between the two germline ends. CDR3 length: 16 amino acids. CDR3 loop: CASSNLPGYSTDTQYF. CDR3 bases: TGTGCCAGTAGTAACCTTCCGGGATATTCCACAGATACGCAGTATTTT.

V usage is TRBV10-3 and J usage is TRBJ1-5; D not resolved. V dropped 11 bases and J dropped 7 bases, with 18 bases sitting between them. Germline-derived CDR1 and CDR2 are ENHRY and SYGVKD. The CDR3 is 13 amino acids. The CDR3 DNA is TGTGCCGTTAAATCGGAGATGGAACAGCCCCAGCATTTT. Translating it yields CAVKSEMEQPQHF.

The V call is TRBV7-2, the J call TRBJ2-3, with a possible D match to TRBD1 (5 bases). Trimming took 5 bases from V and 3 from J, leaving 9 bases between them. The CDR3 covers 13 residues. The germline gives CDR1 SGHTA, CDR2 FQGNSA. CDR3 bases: TGTGCCAGCAGCCAGGGAAATACAGATACGCAGTATTTT. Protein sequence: CASSQGNTDTQYF. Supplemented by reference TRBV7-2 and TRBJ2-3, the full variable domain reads GAGVSQSPSNKVTEKGKDVELRCDPISGHTALYWYRQSLGQGLEFLIYFQGNSAPDKSGLPSDRFSAERTGGSVSTLTIQRTQQEDSAVYLCASSQGNTDTQYFGPGTRLTVL.

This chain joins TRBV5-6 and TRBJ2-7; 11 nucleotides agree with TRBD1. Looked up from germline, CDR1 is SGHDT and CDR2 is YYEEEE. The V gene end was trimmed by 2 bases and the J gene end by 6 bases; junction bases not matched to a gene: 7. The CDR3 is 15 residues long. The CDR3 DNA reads TGTGCCAGCAGCTTCCCCGGGACAGGGGGGGGCGAGCAGTACTTC. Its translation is CASSFPGTGGGEQYF.

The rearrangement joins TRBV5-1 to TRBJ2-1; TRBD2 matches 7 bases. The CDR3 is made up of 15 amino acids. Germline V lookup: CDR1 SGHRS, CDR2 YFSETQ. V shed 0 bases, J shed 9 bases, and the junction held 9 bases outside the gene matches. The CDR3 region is CASSLAGTKGVEQFF. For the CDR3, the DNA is TGCGCCAGCAGCTTGGCCGGGACTAAAGGGGTTGAGCAGTTCTTC.

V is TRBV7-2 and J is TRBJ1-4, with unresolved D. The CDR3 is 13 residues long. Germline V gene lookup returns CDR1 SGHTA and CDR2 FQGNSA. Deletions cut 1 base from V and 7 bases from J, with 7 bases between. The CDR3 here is CASSLGRAEKLFF. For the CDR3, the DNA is TGTGCCAGCAGCTTAGGGCGGGCTGAAAAACTGTTTTTT.

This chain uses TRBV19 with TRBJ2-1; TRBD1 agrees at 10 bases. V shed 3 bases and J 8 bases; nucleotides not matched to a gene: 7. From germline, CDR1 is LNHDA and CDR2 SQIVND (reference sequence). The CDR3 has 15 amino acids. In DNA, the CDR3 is TGTGCCAGTAGTATGGGGGACAGGGGCTCGGATGAGCAGTTCTTC. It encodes CASSMGDRGSDEQFF.

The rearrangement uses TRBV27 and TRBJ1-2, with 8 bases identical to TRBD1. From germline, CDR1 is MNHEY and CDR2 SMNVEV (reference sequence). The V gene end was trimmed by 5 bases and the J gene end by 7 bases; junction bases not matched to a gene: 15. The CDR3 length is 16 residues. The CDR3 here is CASSLQPGTGPAGYTF. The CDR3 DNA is TGTGCCAGCAGTCTCCAGCCCGGGACAGGACCCGCTGGCTACACCTTC.

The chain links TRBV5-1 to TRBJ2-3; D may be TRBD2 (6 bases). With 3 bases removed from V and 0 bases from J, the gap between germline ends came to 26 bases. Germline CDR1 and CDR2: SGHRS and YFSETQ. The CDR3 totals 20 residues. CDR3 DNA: TGCGCCAGCAGCTGGGGAATGACTCTCGGGAGTAAAGCTAGCACAGATACGCAGTATTTT. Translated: CASSWGMTLGSKASTDTQYF.

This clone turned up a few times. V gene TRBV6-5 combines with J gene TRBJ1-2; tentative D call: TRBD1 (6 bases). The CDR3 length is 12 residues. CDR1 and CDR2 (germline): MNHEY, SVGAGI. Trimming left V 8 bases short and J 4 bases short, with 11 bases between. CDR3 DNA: TGTGCCAGCGGGGGGGCGATCTATGGCTACACCTTC. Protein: CASGGAIYGYTF.

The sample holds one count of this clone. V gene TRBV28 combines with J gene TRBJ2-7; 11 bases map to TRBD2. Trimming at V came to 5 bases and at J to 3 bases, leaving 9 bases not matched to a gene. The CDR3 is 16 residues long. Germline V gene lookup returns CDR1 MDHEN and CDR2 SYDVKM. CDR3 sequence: CASSLPPSGRLYEQYF. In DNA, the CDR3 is TGTGCCAGCAGTCTCCCCCCTAGCGGGAGGCTCTACGAGCAGTACTTC.

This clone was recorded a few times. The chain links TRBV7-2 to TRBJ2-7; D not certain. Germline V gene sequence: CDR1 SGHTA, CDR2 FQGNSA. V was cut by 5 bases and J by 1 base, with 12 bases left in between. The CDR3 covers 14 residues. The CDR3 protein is CASSPTYGSYEQYF. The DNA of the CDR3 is TGTGCCAGCAGCCCGACATATGGGTCCTACGAGCAGTACTTC.

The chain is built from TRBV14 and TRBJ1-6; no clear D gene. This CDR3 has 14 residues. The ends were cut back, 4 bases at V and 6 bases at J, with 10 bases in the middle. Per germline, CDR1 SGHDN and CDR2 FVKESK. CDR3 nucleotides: TGTGCCAGCAGCCCGACATTGAGTAATTCACCCCTCCACTTT. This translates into CASSPTLSNSPLHF.

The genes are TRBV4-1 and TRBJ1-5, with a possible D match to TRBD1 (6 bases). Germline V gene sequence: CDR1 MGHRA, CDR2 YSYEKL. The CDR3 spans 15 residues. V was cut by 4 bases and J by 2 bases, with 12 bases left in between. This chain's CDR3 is CASSPQGGGNQPQHF. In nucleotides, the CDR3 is TGCGCCAGCAGCCCACAGGGTGGTGGCAATCAGCCCCAGCATTTT.

DNA of the CDR3: TGTGCCAGCAGTACTTGGGGGGACACTGAAGCTTTCTTT. This translates into CASSTWGDTEAFF. The gene calls are TRBV25-1 and TRBJ1-1, with D possibly TRBD1 on 5 matching bases. Trimming stripped 5 bases from V and 3 bases from J, with 10 bases between. The CDR3 sequence is 13 residues long. CDR1 MGHDK and CDR2 SYGVNS come from the germline V gene. The variable domain in full, with the rest retrieved from reference TRBV25-1 and TRBJ1-1, is EADIYQTPRYLVIGTGKKITLECSQTMGHDKMYWYQQDPGMELHLIHYSYGVNSTEKGDLSSESTVSRIRTEHFPLTLESARPSHTSQYLCASSTWGDTEAFFGQGTRLTVV.

The CDR3 nucleotides read TGTGCCAGCAGCTCTTCTGTGACTCCATACGAGCAGTACTTC. Protein product: CASSSSVTPYEQYF. This chain links TRBV7-9 with TRBJ2-7; D is ambiguous. Trimming shortened V by 4 bases and J by 4 bases, and 14 bases separated the two germline ends. The CDR3 is 14 residues long. Looked up from germline, CDR1 is SEHNR and CDR2 is FQNEAQ (reference sequence).

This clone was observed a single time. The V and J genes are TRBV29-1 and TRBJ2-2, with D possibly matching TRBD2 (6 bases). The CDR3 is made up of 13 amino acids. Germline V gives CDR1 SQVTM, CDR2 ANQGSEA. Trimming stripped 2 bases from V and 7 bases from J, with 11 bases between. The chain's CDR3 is CSVENREFGELFF. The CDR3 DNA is TGCAGCGTTGAAAATCGGGAGTTCGGGGAGCTGTTTTTT.